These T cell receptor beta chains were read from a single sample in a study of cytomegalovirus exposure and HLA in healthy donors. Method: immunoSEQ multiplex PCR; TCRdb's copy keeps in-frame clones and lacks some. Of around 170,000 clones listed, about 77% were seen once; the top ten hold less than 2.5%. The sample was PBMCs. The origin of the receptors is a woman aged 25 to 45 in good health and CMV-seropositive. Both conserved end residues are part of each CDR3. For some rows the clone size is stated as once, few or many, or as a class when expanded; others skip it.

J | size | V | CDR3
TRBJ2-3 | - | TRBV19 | CASRQRGAPGADTQYF
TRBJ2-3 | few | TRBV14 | CASSQGWQASTDTQYF
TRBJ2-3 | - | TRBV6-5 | CASRRTFRTDTQYF
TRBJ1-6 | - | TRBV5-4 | CASSPGTGGGSYNSPLHF
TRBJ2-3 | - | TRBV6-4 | CASSGRTGGRDTQYF
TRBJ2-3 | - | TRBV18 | CASSRVGQGGTDTQYF
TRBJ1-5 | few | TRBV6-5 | CASSPRGQPQHF
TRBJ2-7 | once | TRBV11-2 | CASSFRQASPEQYF
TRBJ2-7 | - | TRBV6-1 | CASSDWTGRTYEQYF
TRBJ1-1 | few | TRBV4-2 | CASSLRGDTEAFF
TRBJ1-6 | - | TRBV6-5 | CASSYGGKGSPLHF
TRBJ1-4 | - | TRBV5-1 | CASSLGTGRPHSEKLFF
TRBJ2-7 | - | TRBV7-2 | CASSLQGGEQYF
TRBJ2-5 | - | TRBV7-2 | CASSLGIAGGRETQYF
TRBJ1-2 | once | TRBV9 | CASSTRTGDRANYGYTF
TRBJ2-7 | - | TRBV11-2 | CASRLGTGAYEQYF
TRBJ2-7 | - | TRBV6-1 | CASSERGGSYEQYF
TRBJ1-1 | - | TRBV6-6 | CASSRTQSEAFF
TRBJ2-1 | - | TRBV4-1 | CASSQGGPQGGEQFF
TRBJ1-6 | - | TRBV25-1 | CASSETSHSYNSPLHF
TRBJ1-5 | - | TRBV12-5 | CASGLATGRVNQPQHF
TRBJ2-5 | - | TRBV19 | CASSIEGSWSGGSETQYF
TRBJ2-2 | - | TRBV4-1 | CASSQGPGTGELFF
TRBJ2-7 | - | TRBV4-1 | CASSLPTSGGSYEQYF
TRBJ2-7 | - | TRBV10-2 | CASSGPGQGTLEQYF
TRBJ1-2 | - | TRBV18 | CASSPASGGDGYTF
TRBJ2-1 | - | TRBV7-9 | CASSLVTGGDNEQFF
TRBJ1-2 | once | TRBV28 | CASRGTGDFYGYTF
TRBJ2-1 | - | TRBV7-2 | CASSFRYEQFF
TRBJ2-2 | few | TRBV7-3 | CASSLTPGQQNTGELFF
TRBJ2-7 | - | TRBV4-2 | CASSQRDTSFEQYF
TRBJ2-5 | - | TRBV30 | CAWSRGRETQYF
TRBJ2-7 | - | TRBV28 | CASSPFRLARSYEQYF
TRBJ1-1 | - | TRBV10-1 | CASSDRHGGAFF
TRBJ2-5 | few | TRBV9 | CASSVGVLQETQYF
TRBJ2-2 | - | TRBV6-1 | CASILQGATGELFF
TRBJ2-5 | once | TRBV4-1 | CASSRAEQETQYF
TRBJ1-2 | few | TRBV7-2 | CASSLVARGRPNYGYTF
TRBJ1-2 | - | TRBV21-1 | CAGIITGFPFAGYTF
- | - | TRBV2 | CASKSWSYEQYF
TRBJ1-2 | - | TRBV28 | CASKLPSASNVYTF
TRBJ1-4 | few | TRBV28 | CASSYPGATNEKLFF
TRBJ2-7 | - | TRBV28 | CASTPGSPYEQYF
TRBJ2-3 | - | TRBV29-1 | CSVAGLAGGDTQYF
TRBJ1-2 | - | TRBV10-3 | CAISDNRGAVGYTF
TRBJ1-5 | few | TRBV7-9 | CASSLGEGFNQPQHF